The rows below give T cell receptor beta chains drawn from one sample of a study of shared clonotypes between healthy human individuals. Libraries were prepared by immunoSEQ multiplex PCR; TCRdb keeps only in-frame clonotypes and omits some of them. This table has 2,100,000 or so clones, almost 96% appearing once. Sample: naive CD4+ T cells sorted from blood. Receptors originate from a man in his late teens or twenties in good health. CDR3s include the opening cysteine and the closing phenylalanine or tryptophan. D genes are given only for firm matches. Expanded clones are given a class, and other clones once, few, many or no size at all.

V gene,D gene,J gene,clone size,CDR3 protein,CDR3 DNA
TRBV2,NA,TRBJ2-7,NA,CASSVFAYEQYF,TGTGCCAGCAGTGTCTTTGCCTACGAGCAGTACTTC
TRBV18,TRBD2,TRBJ2-7,NA,CASSPSSGSSYEQYF,TGTGCCAGCTCACCCTCGAGCGGGAGTTCCTACGAGCAGTACTTC
TRBV5-1,TRBD1,TRBJ1-5,NA,CASSSTGEQPQHF,TGCGCCAGCAGCTCTACAGGGGAACAGCCCCAGCATTTT
TRBV7-9,NA,TRBJ1-1,NA,CASSPNPSGRENTEAFF,TGTGCCAGCAGCCCCAACCCGAGTGGGCGGGAGAACACTGAAGCTTTCTTT
TRBV28,NA,TRBJ1-6,NA,CASSVGSSPLHF,TGTGCCAGCAGTGTAGGGTCTTCACCCCTCCACTTT
TRBV4-3,NA,TRBJ2-5,once,CASSQDPASAYQETQYF,TGCGCCAGCAGCCAAGATCCGGCTAGCGCATACCAAGAGACCCAGTACTTC
TRBV10-3,TRBD1,TRBJ2-4,NA,CAIRDPGGTGNIQYF,TGTGCCATCAGAGATCCAGGGGGTACGGGAAACATTCAGTACTTC
TRBV30,NA,TRBJ2-2,NA,CAWSPPPKGKADTGELFF,TGTGCCTGGAGTCCCCCTCCAAAGGGAAAGGCGGACACCGGGGAGCTGTTTTTT
TRBV5-4,TRBD1,TRBJ1-2,once,CASSPSGGASYGYTF,TGTGCCAGCAGCCCCTCAGGGGGCGCTTCCTATGGCTACACCTTC
TRBV7-4,NA,TRBJ1-4,NA,CASSPEVQGREKLFF,TGTGCCAGCAGCCCAGAAGTACAGGGTAGGGAAAAACTGTTTTTT
TRBV5-4,TRBD2,TRBJ2-3,NA,CASSLPFRGGSDTQYF,TGTGCCAGCAGCTTACCGTTCCGGGGGGGTTCAGATACGCAGTATTTT
TRBV19,NA,TRBJ1-6,NA,CASSEWTVSSYNSPLHF,TGTGCCAGTAGTGAATGGACCGTAAGCTCCTATAATTCACCCCTCCACTTT
TRBV28,TRBD1,TRBJ1-3,NA,CASRTGISGNTIYF,TGTGCCAGCAGGACAGGGATCTCTGGAAACACCATATATTTT
TRBV2,NA,TRBJ1-2,once,CASRVSVVYGYTF,TGTGCCAGCAGGGTTTCTGTGGTCTATGGCTACACCTTC
TRBV30,NA,TRBJ2-2,NA,CAWGSTVYGELFF,TGTGCCTGGGGGTCAACAGTTTACGGGGAGCTGTTTTTT
TRBV5-6,NA,TRBJ2-5,NA,CASSLARGETQYF,TGTGCCAGCAGCTTGGCACGAGGAGAGACCCAGTACTTC
TRBV7-2,NA,TRBJ2-7,NA,CASSLEQGYYEQYF,TGTGCCAGCAGCTTAGAGCAGGGCTACTACGAGCAGTACTTC
TRBV7-2,NA,TRBJ2-1,NA,CASSFRRPGVKDEQFF,TGTGCCAGCAGCTTCCGAAGGCCGGGCGTTAAGGATGAGCAGTTCTTC
TRBV20-1,NA,TRBJ2-7,NA,CSARVKDEQYF,TGCAGTGCTAGAGTCAAAGACGAGCAGTACTTC
TRBV28,NA,TRBJ1-1,NA,CASSPTGGRNEAFF,TGTGCCAGCAGTCCCACGGGGGGACGGAACGAAGCTTTCTTT
TRBV28,NA,TRBJ1-1,NA,CASSPPLGRIPEAFF,TGTGCCAGCAGTCCCCCTCTAGGAAGGATACCTGAAGCTTTCTTT
TRBV6-1,NA,TRBJ1-2,NA,CASSITAYGYTF,TGTGCCAGCAGTATAACAGCTTATGGCTACACCTTC
TRBV21-1,NA,TRBJ1-2,NA,CASSQTGDGYTF,TGTGCCAGCAGCCAGACAGGGGATGGCTACACCTTC
TRBV11-2,TRBD1,TRBJ2-1,NA,CASSSLAGGRYNEQFF,TGTGCCAGCAGCTCTTTGGCAGGGGGCCGATACAATGAGCAGTTCTTC
TRBV7-9,TRBD1,TRBJ2-1,NA,CASSYDRGSYNEQFF,TGTGCCAGCAGCTATGACAGGGGGTCCTACAATGAGCAGTTCTTC
TRBV10-3,NA,TRBJ1-5,NA,CAIREGGGSNQPQHF,TGTGCCATCAGGGAAGGGGGAGGGAGTAATCAGCCCCAGCATTTT